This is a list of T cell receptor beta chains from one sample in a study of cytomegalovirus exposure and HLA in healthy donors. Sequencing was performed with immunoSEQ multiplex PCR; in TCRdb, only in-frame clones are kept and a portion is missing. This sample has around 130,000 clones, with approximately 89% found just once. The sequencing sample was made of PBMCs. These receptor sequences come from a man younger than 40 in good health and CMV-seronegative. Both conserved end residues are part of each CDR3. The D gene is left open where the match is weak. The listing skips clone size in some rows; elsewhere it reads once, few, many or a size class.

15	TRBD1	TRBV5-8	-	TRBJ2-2	TGTGCCAGCAACTATGGACAGGGCCACACCGGGGAGCTGTTTTTT	CASNYGQGHTGELFF
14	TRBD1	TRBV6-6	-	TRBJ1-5	TGTGCCAGCGACGGGGACAGGGGTCTTGAGCCCCAGCATTTT	CASDGDRGLEPQHF
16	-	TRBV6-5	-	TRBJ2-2	TGTGCCAGCAGTTACTCCGGGACACCGAACACCGGGGAGCTGTTTTTT	CASSYSGTPNTGELFF
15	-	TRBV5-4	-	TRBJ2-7	TGTGCCAGCAGCTTGGATTTGGTGAGCTCCTACGAGCAGTACTTC	CASSLDLVSSYEQYF
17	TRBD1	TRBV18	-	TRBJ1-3	TGTGCCAGCTCACCTGCCGGGACAGAACACTCTGGAAACACCATATATTTT	CASSPAGTEHSGNTIYF
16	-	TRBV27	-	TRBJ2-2	TGTGCCAGCAGTTTATCGCCGGGATCGAACACCGGGGAGCTGTTTTTT	CASSLSPGSNTGELFF
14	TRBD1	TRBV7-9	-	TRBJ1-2	TGTGCCAGCAGCCCGCCGACAGGGATCAATGGCTACACCTTC	CASSPPTGINGYTF
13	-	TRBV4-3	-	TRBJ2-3	TGCGCCAGCAGCCAGGTAAAGGGGGATACGCAGTATTTT	CASSQVKGDTQYF
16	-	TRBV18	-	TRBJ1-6	TGTGCCAGCTCAGATCAACAGAGCTCCTATAATTCACCCCTCCACTTT	CASSDQQSSYNSPLHF
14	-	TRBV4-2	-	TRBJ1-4	TGTGCCAGCAGCCGCCGGGGGGGAAATGAAAAACTGTTTTTT	CASSRRGGNEKLFF
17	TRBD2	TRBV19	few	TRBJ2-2	TGTGCCAGTAGTATATCTACTAGCGGCCGCTCCACCGGGGAGCTGTTTTTT	CASSISTSGRSTGELFF
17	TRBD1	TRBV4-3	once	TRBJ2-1	TGCGCCAGCAGCCTGAGACCTGGGACAGCCGAAAGCAATGAGCAGTTCTTC	CASSLRPGTAESNEQFF